These 9 T cell receptor beta chains share one sample of origin, sequenced in a study of post-analysis software for immune sequencing data. Study-wide results and caveats: Controls had lower frequencies than patients of a few TRBV segments, which included TRBV5-6, TRBV5-1 and TRBV20-1.

These receptors are not linked to any known antigen. TCR beta cDNA libraries had unique molecular identifiers. In TCRdb, the PCR reads were re-called with MiXCR into one record per CDR3 protein. The sample consists of about 540,000 distinct CDR3 sequences, approximately 31% of them appearing once. Material for sequencing was blood. The receptors here all came from a girl younger than 18 with multiple sclerosis.

This clonotype appeared a few times. The gene calls are TRBV10-3 and TRBJ1-6, with D unresolved. The V and J ends lost 2 bases and 6 bases respectively, with 8 bases between them. Germline CDR1 is ENHRY and CDR2 is SYGVKD. The CDR3 is made up of 14 amino acids. This CDR3 is CAISEADRNSPLHF. The DNA of the CDR3 is TGTGCCATCAGTGAGGCAGATCGTAATTCACCCCTCCACTTT.

The rearrangement uses TRBV29-1 and TRBJ1-4; D is possibly TRBD1 (5 bases). This CDR3 region has 13 residues. The V and J ends lost 4 bases and 0 bases respectively, with 6 bases between them. Per germline, CDR1 SQVTM and CDR2 ANQGSEA. CDR3 region: CSVAGATNEKLFF. The DNA for the CDR3 is TGCAGCGTTGCGGGGGCAACTAATGAAAAACTGTTTTTT.

The chain carries TRBV5-1 and TRBJ1-1; D might be TRBD1 (5 bases). CDR3 length: 14 amino acids. V was pared by 4 bases and J by 7 bases, with 17 bases between. In germline, CDR1 is SGHRS, CDR2 YFSETQ. As DNA, the CDR3 is TGCGCCAGCAGCCTACAGGATGCTTGGGGTGAAGCTTTCTTT. Residues: CASSLQDAWGEAFF.

The V and J genes are TRBV20-1 and TRBJ2-3; TRBD2 might be the D (6 bases). The CDR3 totals 19 residues. The germline gives CDR1 DFQATT, CDR2 SNEGSKA (reference sequence). Trimming removed 6 bases at V and 2 bases at J, with 30 bases between. In nucleotides, the CDR3 is TGCAGTGCCGGGGAGTTAGCGGTGATGACCGTAAAACCCACAGATACGCAGTATTTT. Protein: CSAGELAVMTVKPTDTQYF.

CDR3 nucleotides: TGTGCCAGCAGTGACCTTTTAGGCCCAAACTATGGCTACACCTTC. Protein product: CASSDLLGPNYGYTF. This rearrangement joins TRBV6-1 to TRBJ1-2, with no clear D. Trimming left V 3 bases short and J 2 bases short, with 13 bases between. Germline lookup yields CDR1 MNHNS and CDR2 SASEGT. The CDR3 sequence is 15 residues long.

V gene TRBV5-1 combines with J gene TRBJ2-5; D remains unclear. V lost 2 bases to trimming and J lost 4 bases, with 15 bases between them. The CDR3 totals 15 residues. Looked up from germline, CDR1 is SGHRS and CDR2 is YFSETQ. The CDR3 here is CASSLDIAVGETQYF. CDR3 nucleotides: TGCGCCAGCAGCTTAGACATCGCGGTGGGAGAGACCCAGTACTTC.

The rearrangement uses TRBV2 and TRBJ2-5, with D possibly being TRBD1 or TRBD2 (5 bases each). CDR1 and CDR2 from the germline V gene are SNHLY and FYNNEI. V was clipped by 2 bases and J by 0 bases, with 7 bases between them. This CDR3 is built from 14 residues. The CDR3 region has the DNA TGTGCCAGCAGTGAAAGGGACCACCAAGAGACCCAGTACTTC. Translated, it gives CASSERDHQETQYF.

The chain recombines TRBV20-1 with TRBJ2-5; D is uncertain. Germline V gene lookup returns CDR1 DFQATT and CDR2 SNEGSKA (reference sequence). The CDR3 spans 14 residues. Trimming took off 3 bases at V and 2 bases at J, with 13 bases between the two ends. CDR3 nucleotides: TGCAGTGCTAGTCCCTATCGAGCTCAAGAGACCCAGTACTTC. This gives the protein CSASPYRAQETQYF.

This clonotype was seen only a few times. The CDR3 sequence: CSAREASSYNEQFF. In nucleotides, the CDR3 is TGCAGTGCTAGAGAGGCTAGCTCCTACAATGAGCAGTTCTTC. The chain employs TRBV20-1 and TRBJ2-1; D ambiguous. V shed 0 bases and J shed 0 bases, with 6 bases lying between them. CDR1 is DFQATT and CDR2 is SNEGSKA in the germline V gene (reference sequence). The CDR3 contains 14 residues.